This paragraph covers one T cell receptor beta chain sequence. Its specificity is not known. This entry belongs to a study of CD8 T cells in ankylosing spondylitis. Broader study findings: What appeared characteristic of ankylosing spondylitis blood was a TCR beta motif of several highly homologous variants.

Via MiXCR, TCRdb re-called the 5' RACE reads, giving one row per CDR3 protein. Here the sample spans some 150,000 distinct CDR3 sequences, around two fifths being singletons. Looked up from germline, CDR1 is SGDLS and CDR2 is YYNGEE. The CDR3 sequence is 16 residues long. V was clipped by 4 bases and J by 0 bases, with 14 bases between them. The chain carries TRBV9 and TRBJ2-1, with D possibly being TRBD2 (6 bases). The sequenced sample consisted of synovial fluid, either unsorted or a sorted T cell fraction (not recorded which). This TCR came from a male donor with ankylosing spondylitis. CDR3 in DNA: TGTGCCAGCAGCAGGGAGGTTTCTTTCTCCTACAATGAGCAGTTCTTC. It yields the protein CASSREVSFSYNEQFF.